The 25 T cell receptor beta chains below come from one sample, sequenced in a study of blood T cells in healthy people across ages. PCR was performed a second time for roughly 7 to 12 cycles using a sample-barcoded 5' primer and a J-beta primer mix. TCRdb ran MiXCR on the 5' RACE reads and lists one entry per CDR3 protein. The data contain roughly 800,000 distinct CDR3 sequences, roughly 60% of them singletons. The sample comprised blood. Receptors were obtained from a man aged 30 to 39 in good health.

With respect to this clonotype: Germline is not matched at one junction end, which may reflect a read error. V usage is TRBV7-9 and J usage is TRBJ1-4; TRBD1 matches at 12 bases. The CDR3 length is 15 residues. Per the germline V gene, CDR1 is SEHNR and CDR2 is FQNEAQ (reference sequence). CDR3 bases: TGTGTCAGCAGCTTCGGGACAGGGGGCGTTGAAAAACTGTTTTTT. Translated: CVSSFGTGGVEKLFF.

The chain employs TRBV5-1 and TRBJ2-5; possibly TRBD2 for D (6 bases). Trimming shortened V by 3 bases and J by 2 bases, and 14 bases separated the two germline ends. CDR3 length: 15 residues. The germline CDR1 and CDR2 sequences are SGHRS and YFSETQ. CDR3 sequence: CASSWGGTQQETQYF. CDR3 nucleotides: TGCGCCAGCAGCTGGGGCGGGACCCAACAAGAGACCCAGTACTTC.

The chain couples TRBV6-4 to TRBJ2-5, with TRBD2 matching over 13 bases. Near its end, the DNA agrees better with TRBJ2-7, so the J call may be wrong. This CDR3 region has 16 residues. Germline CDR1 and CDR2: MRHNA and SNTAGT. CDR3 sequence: CASRRPGTSGVYEQYF. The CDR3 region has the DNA TGTGCCAGCAGGCGACCCGGGACTAGCGGGGTTTACGAGCAGTACTTC.

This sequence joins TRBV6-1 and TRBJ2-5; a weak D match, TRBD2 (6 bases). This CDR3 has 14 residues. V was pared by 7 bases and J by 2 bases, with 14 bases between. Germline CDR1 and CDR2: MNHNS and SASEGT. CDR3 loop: CASNGRVSQETQYF. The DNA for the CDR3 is TGTGCCAGCAACGGGAGAGTGTCACAAGAGACCCAGTACTTC.

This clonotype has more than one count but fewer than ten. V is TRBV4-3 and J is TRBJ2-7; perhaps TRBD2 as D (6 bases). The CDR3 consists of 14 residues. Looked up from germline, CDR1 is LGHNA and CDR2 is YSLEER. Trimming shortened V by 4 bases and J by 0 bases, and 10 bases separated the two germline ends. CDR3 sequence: CASSPQEGSYEQYF. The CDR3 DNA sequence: TGCGCCAGCAGCCCTCAGGAGGGCTCCTACGAGCAGTACTTC.

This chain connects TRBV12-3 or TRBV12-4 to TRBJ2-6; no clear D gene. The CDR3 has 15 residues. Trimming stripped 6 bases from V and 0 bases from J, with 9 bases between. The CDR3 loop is CASSLQISGANVLTF. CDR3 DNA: TGTGCCAGCAGCTTACAGATCTCTGGGGCCAACGTCCTGACTTTC.

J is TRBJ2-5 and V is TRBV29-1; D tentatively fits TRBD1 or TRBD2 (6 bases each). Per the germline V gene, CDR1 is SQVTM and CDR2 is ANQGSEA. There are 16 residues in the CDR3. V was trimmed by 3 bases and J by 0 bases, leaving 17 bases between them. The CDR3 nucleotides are TGCAGCGTTGATGGTTTCGGGGGCGGCTACCAAGAGACCCAGTACTTC. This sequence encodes CSVDGFGGGYQETQYF.

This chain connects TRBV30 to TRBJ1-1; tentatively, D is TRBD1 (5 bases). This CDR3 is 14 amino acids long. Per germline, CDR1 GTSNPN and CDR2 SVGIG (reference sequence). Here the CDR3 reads CAAQEFEGNTEAFF. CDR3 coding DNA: TGTGCTGCACAGGAGTTCGAAGGTAACACTGAAGCTTTCTTT.

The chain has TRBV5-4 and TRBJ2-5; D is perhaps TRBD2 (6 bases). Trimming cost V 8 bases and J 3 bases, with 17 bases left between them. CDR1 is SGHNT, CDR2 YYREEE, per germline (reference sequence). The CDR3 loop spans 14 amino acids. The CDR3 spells CASATGRLEETQYF. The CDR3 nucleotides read TGTGCCAGTGCTACGGGGAGGTTGGAAGAGACCCAGTACTTC.

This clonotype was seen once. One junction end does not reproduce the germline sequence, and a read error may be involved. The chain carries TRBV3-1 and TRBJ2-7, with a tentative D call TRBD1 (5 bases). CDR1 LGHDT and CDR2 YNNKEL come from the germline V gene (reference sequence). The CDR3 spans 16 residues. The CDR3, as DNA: TGTGCCAGCAGCCAAGATCTGGGGCCGATGATCTACGAGCGGTACTTC. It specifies CASSQDLGPMIYERYF.

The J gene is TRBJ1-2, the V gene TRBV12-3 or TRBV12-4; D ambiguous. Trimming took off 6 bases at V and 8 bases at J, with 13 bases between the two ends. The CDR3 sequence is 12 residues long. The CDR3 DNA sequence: TGTGCCAGCAGCCGCCCGCTATCAGGCTACACCTTC. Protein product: CASSRPLSGYTF.

CDR3 region: CASSPGRGSEEQFF. The CDR3 DNA follows: TGCGCCAGCAGCCCTGGACGAGGGTCAGAAGAGCAGTTCTTC. The chain links TRBV5-1 to TRBJ2-1; D is possibly TRBD2 (5 bases). The CDR3 is 14 residues long. Per the germline V gene, CDR1 is SGHRS and CDR2 is YFSETQ. Trimming left V 4 bases short and J 10 bases short, with 18 bases between.

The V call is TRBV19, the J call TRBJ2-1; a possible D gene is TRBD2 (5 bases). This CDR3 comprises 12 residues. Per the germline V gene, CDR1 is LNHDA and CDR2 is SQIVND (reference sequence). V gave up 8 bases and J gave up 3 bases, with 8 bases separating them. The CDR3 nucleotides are TGTGCCAGTGGTGGACTCTACAATGAGCAGTTCTTC. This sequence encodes CASGGLYNEQFF. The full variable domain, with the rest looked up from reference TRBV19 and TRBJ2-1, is DGGITQSPKYLFRKEGQNVTLSCEQNLNHDAMYWYRQDPGQGLRLIYYSQIVNDFQKGDIAEGYSVSREKKESFPLTVTSAQKNPTAFYLCASGGLYNEQFFGPGTRLTVL.

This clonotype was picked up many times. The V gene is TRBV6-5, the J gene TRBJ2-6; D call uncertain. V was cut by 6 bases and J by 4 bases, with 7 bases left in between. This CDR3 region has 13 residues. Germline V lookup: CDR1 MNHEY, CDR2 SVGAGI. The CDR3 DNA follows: TGTGCCAGCAGCTTCCCCGGGGCCAACGTCCTGACTTTC. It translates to CASSFPGANVLTF.

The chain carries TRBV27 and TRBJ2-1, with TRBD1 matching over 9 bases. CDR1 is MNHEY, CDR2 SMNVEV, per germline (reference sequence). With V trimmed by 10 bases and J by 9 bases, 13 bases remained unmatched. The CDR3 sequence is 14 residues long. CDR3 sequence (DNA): TGTGCCACCGAACCCGGGACAGGGTTTGGTGAGCAGTTCTTC. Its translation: CATEPGTGFGEQFF.

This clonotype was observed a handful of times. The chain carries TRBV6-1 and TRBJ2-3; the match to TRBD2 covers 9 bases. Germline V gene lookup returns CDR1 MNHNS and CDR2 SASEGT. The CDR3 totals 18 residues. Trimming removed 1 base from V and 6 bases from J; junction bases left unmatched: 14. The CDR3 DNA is TGTGCCAGCAGTGAAGTTGCCGGGACTAGCACTCTAGGGGATACGCAGTATTTT. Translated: CASSEVAGTSTLGDTQYF.

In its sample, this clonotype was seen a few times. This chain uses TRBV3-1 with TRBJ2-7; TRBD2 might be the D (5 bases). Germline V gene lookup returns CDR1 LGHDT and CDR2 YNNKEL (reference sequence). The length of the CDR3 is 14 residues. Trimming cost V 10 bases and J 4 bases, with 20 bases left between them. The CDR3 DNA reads TGTGCCACCGGTGGAGGACCAGGAGCGTACGAGCAGTACTTC. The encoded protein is CATGGGPGAYEQYF.

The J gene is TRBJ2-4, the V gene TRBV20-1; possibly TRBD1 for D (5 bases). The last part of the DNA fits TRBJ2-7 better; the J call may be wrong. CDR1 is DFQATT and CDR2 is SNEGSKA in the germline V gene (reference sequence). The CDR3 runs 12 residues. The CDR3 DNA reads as TGCAGTGCTAGGGGGCCGAACTACGAGCAGTACTTC. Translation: CSARGPNYEQYF.

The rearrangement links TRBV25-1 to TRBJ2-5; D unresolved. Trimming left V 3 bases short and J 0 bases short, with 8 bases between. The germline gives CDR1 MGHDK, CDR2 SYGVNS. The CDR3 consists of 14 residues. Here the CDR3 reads CASSEFSNQETQYF. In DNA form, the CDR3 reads TGTGCCAGCAGTGAGTTTAGTAACCAAGAGACCCAGTACTTC. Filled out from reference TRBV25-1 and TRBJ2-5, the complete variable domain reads EADIYQTPRYLVIGTGKKITLECSQTMGHDKMYWYQQDPGMELHLIHYSYGVNSTEKGDLSSESTVSRIRTEHFPLTLESARPSHTSQYLCASSEFSNQETQYFGPGTRLLVL.

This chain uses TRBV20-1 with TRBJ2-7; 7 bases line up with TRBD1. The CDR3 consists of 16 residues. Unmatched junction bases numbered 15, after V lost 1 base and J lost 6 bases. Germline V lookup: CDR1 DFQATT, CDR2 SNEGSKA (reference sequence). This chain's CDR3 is CSARALGDSGNSEQYF. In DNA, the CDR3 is TGCAGTGCTAGAGCCTTAGGGGACAGTGGGAACTCCGAGCAGTACTTC.

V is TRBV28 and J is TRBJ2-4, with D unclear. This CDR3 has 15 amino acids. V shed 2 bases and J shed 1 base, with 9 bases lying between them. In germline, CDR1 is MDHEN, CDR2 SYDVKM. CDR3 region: CASSLASLAKNIQYF. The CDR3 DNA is TGTGCCAGCAGTTTAGCTTCACTGGCCAAAAACATTCAGTACTTC.

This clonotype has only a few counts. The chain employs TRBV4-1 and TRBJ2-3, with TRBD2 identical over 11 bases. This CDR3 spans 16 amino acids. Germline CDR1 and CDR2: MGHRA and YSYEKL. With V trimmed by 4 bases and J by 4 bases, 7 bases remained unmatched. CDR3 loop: CASSPTSGRRADTQYF. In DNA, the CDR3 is TGCGCCAGCAGCCCCACTAGCGGGAGAAGGGCAGATACGCAGTATTTT.

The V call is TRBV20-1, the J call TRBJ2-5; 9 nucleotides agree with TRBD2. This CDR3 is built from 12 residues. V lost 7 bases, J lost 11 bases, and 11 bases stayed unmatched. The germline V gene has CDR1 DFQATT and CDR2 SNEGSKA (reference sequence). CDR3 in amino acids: CSDGSGSNEQYF. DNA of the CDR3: TGCAGTGATGGTAGCGGGAGTAATGAGCAGTACTTC.

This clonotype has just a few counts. The CDR3: CASSQDIGTSVPEQFF. The CDR3 region has the DNA TGCGCCAGCAGCCAAGATATAGGGACTAGCGTCCCTGAGCAGTTCTTC. The gene calls are TRBV4-1 and TRBJ2-1; 10 bases fit TRBD2. The germline V gene has CDR1 MGHRA and CDR2 YSYEKL. The CDR3 covers 16 residues. With 0 bases clipped from V and 9 bases from J, the junction kept 8 bases outside the gene matches.

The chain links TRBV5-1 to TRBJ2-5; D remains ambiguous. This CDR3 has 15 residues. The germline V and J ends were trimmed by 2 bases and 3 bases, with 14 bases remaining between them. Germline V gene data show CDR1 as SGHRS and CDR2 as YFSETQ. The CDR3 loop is CASSFFPGLKETQYF. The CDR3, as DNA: TGCGCCAGCAGCTTTTTCCCCGGATTAAAAGAGACCCAGTACTTC. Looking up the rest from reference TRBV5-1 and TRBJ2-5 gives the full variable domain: KAGVTQTPRYLIKTRGQQVTLSCSPISGHRSVSWYQQTPGQGLQFLFEYFSETQRNKGNFPGRFSGRQFSNSRSEMNVSTLELGDSALYLCASSFFPGLKETQYFGPGTRLLVL.